These 9 T cell receptor beta chains were all obtained from the same sample, sequenced in a study of patients and donors after allogeneic stem cell transplantation. TCRdb used MiXCR to reprocess the RT-PCR reads, holding one entry per CDR3 protein. The sample holds approximately 150,000 distinct CDR3 sequences, over 25% seen once. The source material was blood, either unsorted or a sorted T cell fraction (not recorded which). Receptor source: a human donor who was either an allogeneic HSCT recipient or a stem cell or donor lymphocyte infusion donor (not recorded which). It is not recorded whose cells these are; they may come from a transplant donor.

J is TRBJ2-5 and V is TRBV11-3, with D possibly being TRBD1 or TRBD2 (5 bases each). Trimming shortened V by 4 bases and J by 7 bases, and 7 bases separated the two germline ends. CDR3 length: 11 residues. The germline V gene encodes CDR1 SGHNT and CDR2 YENEEA. CDR3 DNA: TGTGCCAGCAGCTCTGGGGGGACCCAGTACTTC. It codes for CASSSGGTQYF.

This clonotype was found a few times. The CDR3 reads CAISESSETGPFHSPLHF. CDR3 in DNA: TGTGCCATCAGTGAGTCGAGTGAGACAGGTCCGTTCCATTCACCCCTCCACTTT. This rearrangement joins TRBV10-3 to TRBJ1-6, with D tentatively TRBD1 (6 bases). Germline CDR1 reads ENHRY; CDR2 reads SYGVKD. Trimming shortened V by 0 bases and J by 8 bases, and 20 bases separated the two germline ends. The CDR3 has 18 amino acids.

The chain employs TRBV7-2 and TRBJ2-2; 7 nucleotides match TRBD2. The CDR3 runs 15 residues. The germline V gene has CDR1 SGHTA and CDR2 FQGNSA. With V trimmed by 9 bases and J by 0 bases, 7 bases remained unmatched. The CDR3 DNA follows: TGTGCCAGTAAACGACTAGCTTCGAACACCGGGGAGCTGTTTTTT. This codes for CASKRLASNTGELFF.

This chain uses TRBV4-3 with TRBJ2-7, with D possibly being TRBD1 (6 bases). Germline loops: CDR1 LGHNA, CDR2 YSLEER. V lost 0 bases, J lost 5 bases, and 26 bases lay in between. CDR3 length: 19 residues. Here the CDR3 reads CASSQDPPAITGPRNEQYF. The CDR3 region has the DNA TGCGCCAGCAGCCAAGATCCACCCGCTATTACAGGGCCAAGGAACGAGCAGTACTTC.

J is TRBJ2-7 and V is TRBV20-1; unclear D gene. The CDR3 has 13 residues. Looked up from germline, CDR1 is DFQATT and CDR2 is SNEGSKA (reference sequence). Deletions cut 1 base from V and 2 bases from J, with 9 bases between. The CDR3 protein is CSARGQATYEQYF. The CDR3 coding sequence is TGCAGTGCTAGAGGTCAGGCCACCTACGAGCAGTACTTC.

In its sample, this clonotype was seen a few times. This sequence joins TRBV12-3 or TRBV12-4 and TRBJ2-5, with 9 nucleotides matching TRBD2. The CDR3 length is 13 residues. V was clipped by 5 bases and J by 13 bases; unmatched bases: 11. The CDR3 spells CASSAGTSLPVYF. CDR3 bases: TGTGCCAGCAGTGCCGGGACTAGCCTTCCTGTGTACTTC.

This clonotype has more than one count but fewer than ten. CDR3 in DNA: TGCAGTGCAGAGGGGACAGGGCCATACAATGAGCAGTTCTTC. Encoded protein: CSAEGTGPYNEQFF. The chain joins TRBV20-1 to TRBJ2-1; TRBD1 matches 9 bases. This CDR3 has 14 residues. Germline-derived CDR1 and CDR2 are DFQATT and SNEGSKA (reference sequence). V lost 6 bases and J lost 4; bases outside the gene matches: 7.

This clonotype was detected only a few times. This rearrangement joins TRBV10-3 to TRBJ2-1; perhaps D is TRBD1 or TRBD2 (5 bases each). This CDR3 contains 13 residues. Germline V gene lookup returns CDR1 ENHRY and CDR2 SYGVKD. The V end lost 0 bases, the J end lost 6 bases, and 6 bases lay between the germline ends. The CDR3: CAISESGGNEQFF. The CDR3 DNA is TGTGCCATCAGTGAGTCTGGGGGCAATGAGCAGTTCTTC.

The genes are TRBV20-1 and TRBJ1-2; 8 bases agree with TRBD1. With 5 bases clipped from V and 8 bases from J, the junction kept 7 bases outside the gene matches. This CDR3 has 12 amino acids. Germline values: CDR1 DFQATT, CDR2 SNEGSKA (reference sequence). CDR3 sequence reads: CSASPGTGGYTF. CDR3 DNA: TGCAGTGCTTCCCCCGGGACAGGAGGCTACACCTTC.